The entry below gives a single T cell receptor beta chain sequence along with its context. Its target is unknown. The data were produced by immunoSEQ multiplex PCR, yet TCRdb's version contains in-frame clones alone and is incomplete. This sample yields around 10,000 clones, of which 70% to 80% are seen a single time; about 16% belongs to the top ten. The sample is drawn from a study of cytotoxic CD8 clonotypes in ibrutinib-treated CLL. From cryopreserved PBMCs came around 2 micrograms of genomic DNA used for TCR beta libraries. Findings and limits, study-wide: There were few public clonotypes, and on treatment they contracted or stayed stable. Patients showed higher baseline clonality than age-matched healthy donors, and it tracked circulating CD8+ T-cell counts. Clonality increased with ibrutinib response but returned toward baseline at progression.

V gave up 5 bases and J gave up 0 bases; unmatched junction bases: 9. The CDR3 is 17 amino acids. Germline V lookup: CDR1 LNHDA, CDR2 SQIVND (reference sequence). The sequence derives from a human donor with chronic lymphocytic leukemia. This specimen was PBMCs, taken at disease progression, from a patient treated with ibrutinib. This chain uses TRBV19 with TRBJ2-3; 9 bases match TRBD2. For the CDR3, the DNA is TGTGCCAGTAGTCACTGGGTCCTAGCGGGGAGCACAGATACGCAGTATTTT. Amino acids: CASSHWVLAGSTDTQYF.